This T cell receptor beta chain was profiled in a study of CD8 T cells in Susac syndrome. The V end was cut by 4 bases, the J end by 7 bases, with 11 bases between. The length of the CDR3 is 12 residues. Germline CDR1 SQVTM, CDR2 ANQGSEA. Reverse transcription of 0.5 to 1 ug RNA was performed with random hexamers. Across 54 Vbeta and 13 Jbeta, immunoSEQ multiplex PCR amplified TCR beta CDR3. TCRdb used MiXCR to reprocess the immunoSEQ multiplex PCR reads, holding one entry per CDR3 protein. The sample yields 180,000 or so distinct CDR3 sequences, 85% to 95% seen once. Sequencing of TCR beta was performed on blood CD8+ T cells and on blood CD4+ T cells. Isolation of CD8+ and CD4+ T cells was performed negatively, whereas enrichment of TEMRA cells was done by FACS.

The sample consisted of CD4+ T cells from PBMCs. This TCR was recovered from a human donor in good health. The V call is TRBV29-1, the J call TRBJ2-1; D is possibly TRBD2 (5 bases). The chain's CDR3 is CSVAHPGNEQFF. CDR3 coding DNA: TGCAGCGTTGCTCATCCGGGGAATGAGCAGTTCTTC.